This T cell receptor beta chain emerged from a study of T cell repertoires in cytomegalovirus infection. Across the whole study: Based on public TCR beta signatures, there were indications of CMV infection and of a matching HLA type.

This clonotype was seen a handful of times. The target antigen is unknown. TCRdb re-derived calls from the reads in MiXCR, one entry per CDR3 protein. The data hold 550,000 to 850,000 distinct CDR3 sequences, with about 33% observed a single time. Overall study results and limits: Accumulated public TCR beta family frequency recognized individuals carrying CMV together with the relevant HLA. The study found HLA-C-restricted CMV-specific TCR beta clonotypes dominating the ex vivo response.

The CDR3 spans 18 residues. Germline V gene sequence: CDR1 SEHNR, CDR2 FQNEAQ (reference sequence). V was pared by 5 bases and J by 0 bases, with 5 bases of the junction left unmatched. The source of this sequence is a human donor in good health (CMV status not recorded). Some clones in this sample may be carry-over from other donors' samples. The chain joins TRBV7-9 to TRBJ2-6; 12 nucleotides match TRBD2. Material: cultured PBMCs, obtained from culture after CMV antigen stimulation. The CDR3 reads CASSTGLAGNSGANVLTF. The CDR3 coding sequence is TGTGCCAGCAGCACTGGACTAGCGGGGAACTCTGGGGCCAACGTCCTGACTTTC.